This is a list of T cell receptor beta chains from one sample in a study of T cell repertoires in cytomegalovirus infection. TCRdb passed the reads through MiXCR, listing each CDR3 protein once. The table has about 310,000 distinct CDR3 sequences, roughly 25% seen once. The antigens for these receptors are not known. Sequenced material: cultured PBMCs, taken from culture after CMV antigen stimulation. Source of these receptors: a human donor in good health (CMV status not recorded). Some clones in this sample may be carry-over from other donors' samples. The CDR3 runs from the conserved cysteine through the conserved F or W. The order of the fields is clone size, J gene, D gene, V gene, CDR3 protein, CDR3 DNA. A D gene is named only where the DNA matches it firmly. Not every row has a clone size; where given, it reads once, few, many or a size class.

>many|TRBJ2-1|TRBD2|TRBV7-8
CASSLKTSGSWDEQFF
TGTGCCAGCAGCTTAAAGACTAGCGGGTCCTGGGATGAGCAGTTCTTC
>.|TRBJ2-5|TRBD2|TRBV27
CASSLRGLALMETQYF
TGTGCCAGCAGTTTGCGGGGACTAGCTTTAATGGAGACCCAGTACTTC
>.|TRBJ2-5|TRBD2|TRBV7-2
CASSPGWGGKETQYF
TGTGCCAGCTCCCCGGGGTGGGGGGGAAAAGAGACCCAGTACTTC
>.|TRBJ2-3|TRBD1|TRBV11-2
CASRDPGGPDTQYF
TGTGCCAGCAGAGACCCAGGGGGTCCAGATACGCAGTATTTT
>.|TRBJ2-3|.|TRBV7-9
CASSLAAGQITDTQYF
TGTGCCAGCAGCTTAGCCGCGGGACAAATCACAGATACGCAGTATTTT
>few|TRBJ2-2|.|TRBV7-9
CASSPPANTGELFF
TGTGCCAGCAGCCCTCCTGCGAACACCGGGGAGCTGTTTTTT
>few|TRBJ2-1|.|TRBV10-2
CASSEGTPYNEQFF
TGCGCCAGCAGTGAGGGGACGCCATACAATGAGCAGTTCTTC
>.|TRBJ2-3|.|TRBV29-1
CSAWAGTTDTQYF
TGCAGCGCGTGGGCAGGTACCACAGATACGCAGTATTTT
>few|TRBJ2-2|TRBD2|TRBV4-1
CASSQEWGGNTGELFF
TGCGCCAGCAGCCAAGAATGGGGGGGGAACACCGGGGAGCTGTTTTTT
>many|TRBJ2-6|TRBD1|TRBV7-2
CASRDRDRVQDGANVLTF
TGTGCCAGCAGGGACCGGGACAGGGTTCAGGACGGGGCCAACGTCCTGACTTTC
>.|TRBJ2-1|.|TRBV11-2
CASSLLRGVYNEQFF
TGTGCCAGCAGCTTGTTAAGGGGCGTCTACAATGAGCAGTTCTTC
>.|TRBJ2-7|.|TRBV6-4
CASSRDPSSYEQYF
TGTGCCAGCAGCCGGGACCCTAGCTCCTACGAGCAGTACTTC
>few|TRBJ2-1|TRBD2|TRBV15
CATSMSSGSRAEQFF
TGTGCCACCAGCATGTCTAGCGGGAGTCGGGCTGAGCAGTTCTTC
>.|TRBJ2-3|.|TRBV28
CASSLGTRKDTQYF
TGTGCCAGCAGTTTAGGAACTAGAAAAGATACGCAGTATTTT
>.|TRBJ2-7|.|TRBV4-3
CASSQYLQRGSSYEQYF
TGCGCCAGCAGCCAATACCTCCAGAGGGGTAGCTCCTACGAGCAGTACTTC
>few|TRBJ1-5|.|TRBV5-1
CASSLMPGRDQPQHF
TGCGCCAGCAGCTTGATGCCTGGACGGGATCAGCCCCAGCATTTT
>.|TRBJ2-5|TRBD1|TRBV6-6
CASSYPPPGQTSTQYF
TGTGCCAGCAGTTACCCCCCCCCGGGACAGACATCGACCCAGTACTTC
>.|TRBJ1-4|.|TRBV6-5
CASSTLTGTSNEKLFF
TGTGCCAGCAGTACCCTAACCGGGACATCTAATGAAAAACTGTTTTTT
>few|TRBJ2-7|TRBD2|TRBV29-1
CSGRTSGDYEQYF
TGCAGCGGCCGGACTAGCGGAGACTACGAGCAGTACTTC
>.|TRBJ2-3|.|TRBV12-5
CASGLDPDGDTQYF
TGTGCTAGTGGTTTGGACCCGGACGGAGATACGCAGTATTTT
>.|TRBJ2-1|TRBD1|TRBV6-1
CASSELGQGISYNEQFF
TGTGCCAGCAGTGAGTTGGGACAGGGTATATCCTACAATGAGCAGTTCTTC
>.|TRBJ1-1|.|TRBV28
CASIYTGLNTEAFF
TGTGCCAGCATATATACAGGGTTGAACACTGAAGCTTTCTTT
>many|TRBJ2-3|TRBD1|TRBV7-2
CASSLKTGGIDTQYF
TGTGCCAGCAGCTTAAAGACAGGGGGAATCGATACGCAGTATTTT
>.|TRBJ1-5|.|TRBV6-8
CASSYQRGQPQHF
TGTGCCAGCAGTTACCAGAGAGGGCAGCCCCAGCATTTT
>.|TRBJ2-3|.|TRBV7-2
CASSFVRALSTDTQYF
TGTGCCAGCAGCTTTGTACGGGCCCTTAGCACAGATACGCAGTATTTT
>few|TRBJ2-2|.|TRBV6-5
CASSYGAHRFTGELFF
TGTGCCAGCAGTTACGGGGCGCATCGGTTCACCGGGGAGCTGTTTTTT
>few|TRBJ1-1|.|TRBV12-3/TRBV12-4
CASSLETNPAF
TGTGCCAGCAGTTTAGAAACCAATCCCGCCTTT
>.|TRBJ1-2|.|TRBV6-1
CASSDLQGSWLDGYTF
TGTGCCAGCAGTGATCTACAGGGCTCGTGGTTAGATGGCTACACCTTC
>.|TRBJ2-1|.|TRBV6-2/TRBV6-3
CASSQTSYEQFF
TGTGCCAGCAGCCAAACTAGCTATGAGCAGTTCTTC
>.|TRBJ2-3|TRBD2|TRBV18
CASSRLAGTAGDTQYF
TGTGCCAGCTCACGACTAGCGGGAACCGCCGGAGATACGCAGTATTTT
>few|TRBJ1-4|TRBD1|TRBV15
CATSGLTGGYEKLFF
TGTGCCACCAGCGGTTTGACAGGGGGCTATGAAAAACTGTTTTTT
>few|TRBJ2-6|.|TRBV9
CASSAGAGFSPGANVLTF
TGTGCCAGCAGCGCTGGGGCGGGGTTCAGCCCTGGGGCCAACGTCCTGACTTTC
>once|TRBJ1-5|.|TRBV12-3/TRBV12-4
CASSFGRGAGDNQPQHF
TGTGCCAGCAGTTTTGGAAGGGGGGCAGGAGACAATCAGCCCCAGCATTTT
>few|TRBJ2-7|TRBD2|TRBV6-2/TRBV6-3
CASRQRGPSYEQYF
TGTGCCAGCAGGCAGCGGGGTCCGTCCTACGAGCAGTACTTC
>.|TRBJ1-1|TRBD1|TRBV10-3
CAVRGGDLMNTEAFF
TGTGCCGTCAGGGGGGGGGACCTCATGAACACTGAAGCTTTCTTT
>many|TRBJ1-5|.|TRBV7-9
CASPGTPYQPQHF
TGTGCCAGTCCCGGGACACCCTATCAGCCCCAGCATTTT
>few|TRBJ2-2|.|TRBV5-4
CASSLGVGFAGELFF
TGTGCCAGCAGCTTGGGTGTGGGGTTTGCTGGGGAGCTGTTTTTT
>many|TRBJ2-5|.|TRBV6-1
CATYGVETQYF
TGTGCCACCTACGGGGTAGAGACCCAGTACTTC
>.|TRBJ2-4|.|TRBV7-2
CASSLETLAKNIQYF
TGTGCCAGCAGCTTAGAAACACTAGCCAAAAACATTCAGTACTTC
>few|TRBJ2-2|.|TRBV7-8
CASSLAGQANTGELFF
TGTGCCAGCAGCTTAGCGGGGCAGGCGAACACCGGGGAGCTGTTTTTT
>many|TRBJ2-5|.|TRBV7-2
CASSLAGRGEGTQYF
TGTGCCAGCAGCTTAGCAGGACGGGGAGAGGGGACCCAGTACTTC
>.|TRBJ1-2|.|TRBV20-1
CSASAGSHDAF
TGCAGTGCTAGCGCCGGGTCCCACGATGCCTTC
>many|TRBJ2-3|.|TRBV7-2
CASRLRGAFTDTQYF
TGTGCCAGCAGGTTACGGGGGGCCTTCACAGATACGCAGTATTTT
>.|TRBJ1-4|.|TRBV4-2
CASSQGGVRAGEKLFF
TGTGCCAGCAGCCAAGGAGGTGTCAGGGCAGGTGAAAAACTGTTTTTT
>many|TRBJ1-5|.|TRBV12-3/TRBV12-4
CASSLGGGGNQPQHF
TGTGCCAGCAGCTTAGGTGGCGGGGGCAATCAGCCCCAGCATTTT
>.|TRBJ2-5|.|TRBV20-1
CSAPRGDSQETQYF
TGCAGTGCCCCGCGAGGGGATTCGCAAGAGACCCAGTACTTC
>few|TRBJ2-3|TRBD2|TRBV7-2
CASRRTGLAGADTQYF
TGTGCCAGCAGACGAACCGGACTAGCGGGGGCAGATACGCAGTATTTT
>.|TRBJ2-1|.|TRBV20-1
CSAGGGVGEQFF
TGCAGTGCTGGGGGGGGCGTAGGTGAGCAGTTCTTC
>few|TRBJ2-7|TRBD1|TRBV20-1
CSARTWTGSSYEQYF
TGCAGTGCTAGAACCTGGACAGGGAGCTCCTACGAGCAGTACTTC
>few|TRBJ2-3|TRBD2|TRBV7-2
CASSIKLAGSTDTQYF
TGTGCCAGCAGCATAAAACTAGCGGGAAGCACAGATACGCAGTATTTT
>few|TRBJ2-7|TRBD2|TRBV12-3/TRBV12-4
CASTRGGSSYEQYF
TGTGCCAGCACGCGCGGGGGGTCCTCCTACGAGCAGTACTTC
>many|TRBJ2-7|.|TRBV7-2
CASSNRAPVPYEQYF
TGTGCCAGCAGCAACCGGGCCCCGGTCCCCTACGAGCAGTACTTC
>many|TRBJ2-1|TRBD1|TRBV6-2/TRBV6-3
CASSSPGTGVDEQFF
TGTGCCAGCAGTTCCCCAGGGACAGGGGTCGATGAGCAGTTCTTC
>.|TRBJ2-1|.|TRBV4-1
CASSQVLEGANNEQFF
TGCGCCAGCAGCCAAGTCCTTGAGGGAGCAAACAATGAGCAGTTCTTC
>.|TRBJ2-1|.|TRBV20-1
CSARDVGGPNNEQFF
TGCAGTGCTAGAGATGTGGGAGGACCAAACAATGAGCAGTTCTTC